A single sample gave rise to the 27 T cell receptor beta chains below, sequenced in a study of cytomegalovirus exposure and HLA in healthy donors. Sequencing used immunoSEQ multiplex PCR; TCRdb keeps in-frame clones, though not all of them. The table lists 110,000 or so clones, roughly 88% of them singletons. The specimen was PBMCs. The receptor set was obtained from a man between 18 and 35 years old in good health and CMV-seronegative.

This rearrangement joins TRBV7-2 to TRBJ2-1; no clear D gene. The CDR3 sequence is 12 residues long. With 2 bases removed from V and 5 bases from J, the gap between germline ends came to 4 bases. Germline V gene lookup returns CDR1 SGHTA and CDR2 FQGNSA. The CDR3 DNA follows: TGTGCCAGCAGCTTACCCAACAATGAGCAGTTCTTC. Translating gives CASSLPNNEQFF.

CDR3 amino acids: CASSDQGFGQPQHF. Here the CDR3 DNA reads TGTGCCAGCAGTGACCAGGGTTTTGGTCAGCCCCAGCATTTT. The rearrangement joins TRBV2 to TRBJ1-5, with D possibly matching TRBD1 (5 bases). Deletions cut 3 bases from V and 6 bases from J, with 12 bases between. This CDR3 is built from 14 residues. Germline loops: CDR1 SNHLY, CDR2 FYNNEI.

The genes are TRBV10-3 and TRBJ2-5, with D possibly being TRBD2 (5 bases). This CDR3 contains 17 residues. CDR1 ENHRY and CDR2 SYGVKD come from the germline V gene. V lost 3 bases to trimming and J lost 4 bases, with 21 bases between them. The CDR3 DNA reads TGTGCCATCAGTGACGATTATGAGGGCCCCCCTATAGAGACCCAGTACTTC. Translation: CAISDDYEGPPIETQYF.

The V gene is TRBV4-1, the J gene TRBJ1-2; the match to TRBD1 covers 9 bases. Germline-derived CDR1 and CDR2 are MGHRA and YSYEKL. The J segment lost 2 bases and the V segment lost 3 bases, leaving 10 bases of the junction unmatched. The CDR3 has 17 amino acids. The CDR3: CASSHQSAGTGNYGYTF. The CDR3 bases are TGCGCCAGCAGCCACCAAAGCGCCGGGACAGGGAACTATGGCTACACCTTC.

This rearrangement joins TRBV28 to TRBJ2-3, with TRBD2 as a possible D gene (6 bases). The CDR3 is 19 amino acids. V was clipped by 2 bases and J by 6 bases, with 27 bases between them. In germline, CDR1 is MDHEN, CDR2 SYDVKM. Here the CDR3 DNA reads TGTGCCAGCAGTTTAGGGTATGGGTCCACCGGGGGACCTCCGGATACGCAGTATTTT. This sequence encodes CASSLGYGSTGGPPDTQYF.

The CDR3 here is CASSLGQGGPGGYTF. The CDR3 region has the DNA TGCGCCAGCAGCTTGGGACAGGGGGGGCCTGGTGGCTACACCTTC. The chain links TRBV5-1 to TRBJ1-2; 9 nucleotides align to TRBD1. Losses at the gene ends were 0 bases for V and 7 bases for J; bases not matched to a gene: 7. Germline V lookup: CDR1 SGHRS, CDR2 YFSETQ. The CDR3 is 15 amino acids.

This clone came up once. The chain is built from TRBV5-1 and TRBJ2-2; TRBD1 matches 11 bases. Per germline, CDR1 SGHRS and CDR2 YFSETQ. The V segment lost 8 bases and the J segment 6 bases; nucleotides outside the gene matches: 6. The CDR3 covers 14 residues. The CDR3 DNA sequence: TGCGCCAGTAGGACAGGGGGCTCCGCCGGGGAGCTGTTTTTT. Translation: CASRTGGSAGELFF.

This chain links TRBV27 with TRBJ2-7; 11 nucleotides line up with TRBD1. The CDR3 spans 15 residues. Germline values: CDR1 MNHEY, CDR2 SMNVEV (reference sequence). After removal of 5 bases from V and 3 bases from J, the junction contained 6 bases not matched to a gene. The CDR3 bases are TGTGCCAGCAGTGACCGGGACAGGGGGATCTACGAGCAGTACTTC. Its translation: CASSDRDRGIYEQYF.

The V call is TRBV4-3, the J call TRBJ2-2, with a weak D call TRBD1 (5 bases). V gave up 0 bases and J gave up 6 bases, with 8 bases separating them. CDR3 length equals 14 residues. Germline CDR1 and CDR2: LGHNA and YSLEER. CDR3 protein: CASSQDGRAGELFF. CDR3 DNA: TGCGCCAGCAGCCAAGACGGCAGGGCCGGGGAGCTGTTTTTT.

CDR3 coding DNA: TGTGCCAGCAGTTCAACGGGGGACAGCTACTATGGCTACACCTTC. Residues: CASSSTGDSYYGYTF. The chain combines TRBV27 with TRBJ1-2; 7 positions agree with TRBD1. V lost 4 bases and J lost 3; bases outside the gene matches: 8. The V gene's germline CDR1 is MNHEY and CDR2 SMNVEV (reference sequence). The CDR3 has 15 residues.

Only one count was recorded for this clone. The chain links TRBV5-8 to TRBJ2-7; D unclear. Trimming removed 7 bases from V and 1 base from J, with 12 bases in between. This CDR3 is 13 amino acids long. Germline V CDR1 and CDR2: SGHTS, YDEGEE. CDR3 DNA: TGTGCCAGCGAACCTGGCCGTTCCTACGAGCAGTACTTC. Translation: CASEPGRSYEQYF.

This clone occurred once. The genes are TRBV4-1 and TRBJ1-5; 8 nucleotides agree with TRBD1. Germline trimming cut 4 bases from V and 6 bases from J; bases unmatched to any gene: 2. From germline, CDR1 is MGHRA and CDR2 YSYEKL. CDR3 length: 13 residues. The chain's CDR3 is CASSRQGIQPQHF. The CDR3, as DNA: TGCGCCAGCAGCCGACAGGGGATTCAGCCCCAGCATTTT.

This chain joins TRBV19 and TRBJ2-2, with D possibly being TRBD2 (5 bases). Germline V lookup: CDR1 LNHDA, CDR2 SQIVND (reference sequence). CDR3 size: 16 residues. Trimming cost V 4 bases and J 6 bases, with 18 bases left between them. The CDR3 region is CASSKSGSAVPGELFF. The CDR3 DNA follows: TGTGCCAGTAGTAAAAGCGGATCAGCGGTCCCCGGGGAGCTGTTTTTT.

The count of this clone is one. The rearrangement links TRBV19 to TRBJ2-2; 11 nucleotides match TRBD1. After removal of 6 bases from V and 5 bases from J, the junction contained 2 bases not matched to a gene. This CDR3 region has 14 residues. Per germline, CDR1 LNHDA and CDR2 SQIVND (reference sequence). The CDR3 sequence: CASSRDRGTGELFF. The CDR3 nucleotides are TGTGCCAGTAGCCGGGACAGGGGGACCGGGGAGCTGTTTTTT.

CDR3 sequence reads: CASSLAANRGSTEAFF. CDR3 nucleotides: TGCGCCAGCAGCTTGGCCGCCAACCGAGGAAGTACTGAAGCTTTCTTT. The chain employs TRBV5-1 and TRBJ1-1; D not resolved. V was trimmed by 0 bases and J by 5 bases, leaving 17 bases between them. This CDR3 has 16 residues. Germline CDR1 SGHRS, CDR2 YFSETQ.

The chain has TRBV30 and TRBJ2-1; 7 bases match TRBD2. Germline V gives CDR1 GTSNPN, CDR2 SVGIG (reference sequence). V shed 5 bases and J 0 bases; nucleotides not matched to a gene: 7. The CDR3 has 15 amino acids. The DNA for the CDR3 is TGTGCCTGGGGTAGCGGGTCAAGCTCCTACAATGAGCAGTTCTTC. This sequence encodes CAWGSGSSSYNEQFF.

A few counts support this clone. This chain connects TRBV19 to TRBJ1-1; 8 bases match TRBD1. Germline CDR1 reads LNHDA; CDR2 reads SQIVND (reference sequence). V was pared by 1 base and J by 1 base, with 2 bases of the junction left unmatched. This CDR3 region has 15 residues. CDR3 bases: TGTGCCAGTAGTATAGCCGGGACAGGGAACACTGAAGCTTTCTTT. This translates into CASSIAGTGNTEAFF.

The J gene is TRBJ2-7, the V gene TRBV7-9; no firm D call. This CDR3 contains 16 residues. Germline V gene data show CDR1 as SEHNR and CDR2 as FQNEAQ (reference sequence). Trimming cost V 5 bases and J 0 bases, with 17 bases left between them. The CDR3: CASSPPAQQSSYEQYF. Here the CDR3 DNA reads TGTGCCAGCAGCCCGCCGGCACAGCAAAGCTCCTACGAGCAGTACTTC.

The chain recombines TRBV14 with TRBJ2-2; weak D call: TRBD1 (6 bases). Per germline, CDR1 SGHDN and CDR2 FVKESK. Trimming left V 2 bases short and J 6 bases short, with 13 bases between. This CDR3 has 15 residues. In DNA, the CDR3 is TGTGCCAGCAGCCAACAGGGGTTTGGATCCGGGGAGCTGTTTTTT. Its protein product is CASSQQGFGSGELFF.

This chain uses TRBV28 with TRBJ1-2, with 10 bases identical to TRBD1. Per the germline V gene, CDR1 is MDHEN and CDR2 is SYDVKM. V shed 6 bases, J shed 6 bases, and the junction held 13 bases outside the gene matches. This CDR3 has 16 amino acids. The CDR3 protein is CASRRGQGTSLHGYTF. CDR3 in DNA: TGTGCCAGCAGGCGGGGACAGGGGACGAGTCTCCATGGCTACACCTTC.

This clone was picked up a small number of times. The chain carries TRBV19 and TRBJ1-5; no reliable D call. CDR1 and CDR2 (germline): LNHDA, SQIVND (reference sequence). V dropped 2 bases and J dropped 3 bases, with 8 bases sitting between them. This CDR3 region has 14 residues. CDR3 sequence (DNA): TGTGCCAGTAGTATATGGGCAGACAATCAGCCCCAGCATTTT. It specifies CASSIWADNQPQHF.

This clone occurred a few times. This sequence joins TRBV11-3 and TRBJ2-7, with 11 bases identical to TRBD1. The germline CDR1 and CDR2 sequences are SGHNT and YENEEA. CDR3 length: 14 residues. J gave up 6 bases and V 5 bases, and 6 bases lay outside the gene matches. DNA of the CDR3: TGTGCCAGCAGCCCGAGGACAGGGGGCGGCGAGCAGTACTTC. It codes for CASSPRTGGGEQYF.

The chain combines TRBV15 with TRBJ1-6; D uncertain. From germline, CDR1 is LNHNV and CDR2 YYDKDF (reference sequence). The CDR3 has 15 residues. The V and J ends lost 3 bases and 10 bases respectively, with 16 bases between them. The CDR3 coding sequence is TGTGCCACCAGCAGGACCACCGGGGTTGGGTCACCCCTCCACTTT. Protein: CATSRTTGVGSPLHF.

The chain joins TRBV11-2 to TRBJ1-5; the D is unclear. V was clipped by 0 bases and J by 8 bases, with 11 bases between them. The CDR3 covers 14 residues. CDR1 is SGHAT and CDR2 is FQNNGV in the germline V gene. The CDR3 loop reads CASSLEGGEKPQHF. The CDR3 region has the DNA TGTGCCAGCAGCTTAGAAGGCGGAGAGAAGCCCCAGCATTTT.

J is TRBJ2-1 and V is TRBV5-1; tentative D call: TRBD2 (6 bases). Germline CDR1 reads SGHRS; CDR2 reads YFSETQ. The CDR3 covers 16 residues. Trimming left V 2 bases short and J 2 bases short, with 14 bases between. CDR3 amino acids: CASSFGREETYNEQFF. CDR3 DNA: TGCGCCAGCAGCTTTGGGCGGGAAGAGACCTACAATGAGCAGTTCTTC.

V usage is TRBV27 and J usage is TRBJ2-7; 7 nucleotides align to TRBD2. J lost 2 bases, V lost 3 bases, and 7 bases had no gene match. The germline CDR1 and CDR2 sequences are MNHEY and SMNVEV (reference sequence). This CDR3 is 15 amino acids long. CDR3 in amino acids: CASSLVSGRTYEQYF. The CDR3 nucleotides are TGTGCCAGCAGTTTGGTTAGCGGGCGAACCTACGAGCAGTACTTC.

The CDR3 coding sequence is TGTGCCAGTAGTCCCGATAGGCCTGGCCGGGTTGAGACCCAGTACTTC. Amino acids: CASSPDRPGRVETQYF. The chain couples TRBV19 to TRBJ2-5, with D unresolved. The CDR3 has 16 residues. The germline gives CDR1 LNHDA, CDR2 SQIVND (reference sequence). V lost 5 bases and J lost 5, with 21 bases in between.